Below are 20 T cell receptor beta chains sequenced from a single sample in a study of blood T cells in healthy people across ages (dated by TCRdb to 2013 to 2016). Libraries were made using 5' RACE. Sequencing was carried out with an Illumina HiSeq 2500. A second roughly 7 to 12 cycle PCR used a sample-barcoded 5' primer and a J-beta primer mix. In TCRdb, the public reads were trimmed at Q25 with fastp and aligned with MiXCR, with productive beta chains retained. CDR3 protein duplicates are merged, each entry listing the most common genes and DNA. The sample includes nearly 1 million distinct CDR3 sequences, with just over 50% observed a single time. About a fifth of the sample belongs to the ten largest clones. The sample consisted of blood. Source of these receptors: a woman aged 60-75 years in good health.

The chain carries TRBV5-5 and TRBJ2-4; D gene uncertain. This CDR3 is 14 amino acids long. The ends were cut back, 2 bases at V and 4 bases at J, with 10 bases in the middle. The germline V gene encodes CDR1 SGHKS and CDR2 YYEKEE (reference sequence). CDR3: CASSFDNLKNIQYF. DNA of the CDR3: TGTGCCAGCAGCTTTGACAACTTAAAAAACATTCAGTACTTC.

This clonotype appeared once. The V gene is TRBV14, the J gene TRBJ2-3; TRBD1 matches 7 bases. CDR1 and CDR2 from the germline V gene are SGHDN and FVKESK. The CDR3 covers 17 residues. V was pared by 4 bases and J by 0 bases, with 10 bases of the junction left unmatched. CDR3 nucleotides: TGTGCCAGCAGCCCTGGACAGGACCTTCCAAGCACAGATACGCAGTATTTT. Translating it yields CASSPGQDLPSTDTQYF.

V gene TRBV15 combines with J gene TRBJ2-1, with TRBD2 as a possible D gene (6 bases). CDR3 size: 15 residues. V was shortened by 0 bases and J by 4 bases, with 10 bases between the two germline ends. The germline V gene encodes CDR1 LNHNV and CDR2 YYDKDF (reference sequence). CDR3 DNA sequence: TGTGCCACCAGCAGAGAGCGGGAACGGTACAATGAGCAGTTCTTC. It specifies CATSRERERYNEQFF.

V usage is TRBV11-3 and J usage is TRBJ2-3; D gene uncertain. The V end lost 2 bases, the J end lost 3 bases, and 12 bases lay between the germline ends. The CDR3 has 15 amino acids. Germline V lookup: CDR1 SGHNT, CDR2 YENEEA. Written as DNA, the CDR3 is TGTGCCAGCAGCTTAAATGGTCAGCGTACAGATACGCAGTATTTT. It is translated as CASSLNGQRTDTQYF.

The chain is built from TRBV20-1 and TRBJ2-5; D remains ambiguous. Trimming shortened V by 6 bases and J by 5 bases, and 13 bases separated the two germline ends. The CDR3 is 12 residues long. Germline V lookup: CDR1 DFQATT, CDR2 SNEGSKA (reference sequence). CDR3 protein: CSARWPGETQYF. The CDR3, as DNA: TGCAGTGCCAGGTGGCCTGGGGAGACCCAGTACTTC.

In this sample, this clonotype turned up a few times. The chain uses TRBV20-1 and TRBJ2-7; TRBD1 might be the D (5 bases). The germline V and J ends were trimmed by 5 bases and 4 bases, with 18 bases remaining between them. Germline V gene lookup returns CDR1 DFQATT and CDR2 SNEGSKA (reference sequence). The CDR3 sequence is 14 residues long. CDR3 coding DNA: TGCAGTGCTCTGACCATGTTCGCAGGGTACGAGCAGTACTTC. Its translation is CSALTMFAGYEQYF.

The rearrangement joins TRBV6-6 to TRBJ2-3; 8 nucleotides agree with TRBD2. Unmatched junction bases numbered 10, after V lost 2 bases and J lost 3 bases. Germline V lookup: CDR1 MNHNY, CDR2 SVGAGI (reference sequence). CDR3 length: 17 amino acids. CDR3 DNA sequence: TGTGCCAGCAGTTACGGGCAAGGGCGGGGGGCTACAGATACGCAGTATTTT. Translated, it gives CASSYGQGRGATDTQYF.

J is TRBJ2-1 and V is TRBV6-5, with D tentatively TRBD1 or TRBD2 (5 bases each). Germline V gives CDR1 MNHEY, CDR2 SVGAGI. The V end lost 7 bases, the J end lost 9 bases, and 10 bases lay between the germline ends. The CDR3 contains 11 residues. The CDR3 reads CASKRGIEQFF. In nucleotides, the CDR3 is TGTGCCAGCAAGAGGGGAATTGAGCAGTTCTTC.

The chain combines TRBV7-2 with TRBJ2-3; 9 bases map to TRBD2. Germline V gives CDR1 SGHTA, CDR2 FQGNSA. The CDR3 is 16 amino acids. J gave up 3 bases and V 5 bases, and 9 bases lay outside the gene matches. The CDR3 loop is CASSPLAGGKTDTQYF. The CDR3 DNA reads as TGTGCCAGCAGCCCCCTCGCGGGGGGGAAAACAGATACGCAGTATTTT. The full variable domain, rest sourced from reference TRBV7-2 and TRBJ2-3, is GAGVSQSPSNKVTEKGKDVELRCDPISGHTALYWYRQSLGQGLEFLIYFQGNSAPDKSGLPSDRFSAERTGGSVSTLTIQRTQQEDSAVYLCASSPLAGGKTDTQYFGPGTRLTVL.

The chain has TRBV7-2 and TRBJ2-7; 7 nucleotides line up with TRBD2. This CDR3 region has 17 residues. CDR1 is SGHTA and CDR2 is FQGNSA in the germline V gene. J gave up 3 bases and V 5 bases, and 16 bases lay outside the gene matches. The CDR3, as DNA: TGTGCCAGCAGCCGGCCAAAGGGAGGGCCTAACTTCTACGAGCAGTACTTC. Amino acids: CASSRPKGGPNFYEQYF.

The chain recombines TRBV11-2 with TRBJ2-7; a weak D match, TRBD2 (6 bases). The CDR3 is 12 residues long. The V end was cut by 5 bases, the J end by 9 bases, with 14 bases between. Per germline, CDR1 SGHAT and CDR2 FQNNGV. The CDR3 spells CASSPRDLRQYF. CDR3 nucleotide sequence: TGTGCCAGCAGCCCAAGGGACTTAAGGCAGTACTTC.

This clonotype has a count of ten or more. This chain links TRBV20-1 with TRBJ2-1, with 11 nucleotides matching TRBD1. The germline V gene encodes CDR1 DFQATT and CDR2 SNEGSKA (reference sequence). The J segment lost 4 bases and the V segment lost 5 bases, leaving 4 bases of the junction unmatched. The CDR3 has 14 amino acids. In DNA form, the CDR3 reads TGCAGTGCTTACGGACAGGGGGCATACAATGAGCAGTTCTTC. Translation: CSAYGQGAYNEQFF.

In the case of this clonotype: The junction shows a germline mismatch at one end, possibly a read error. This sequence joins TRBV2 and TRBJ2-7, with a tentative D call TRBD1 (6 bases). This CDR3 is built from 14 residues. CDR1 is SNHLY and CDR2 is FYNNEI in the germline V gene. CDR3 sequence: CASSERGSRYERYF. The CDR3 region has the DNA TGTGCCAGCAGTGAAAGGGGGTCGCGCTACGAGCGGTACTTC.

This clonotype turned up a few times. The CDR3 DNA sequence: TGTGCCAGCAGTCCGAGGACGGCCTTGAGGGCGCGGAAATTCTCCTACGAGCAGTACTTC. This codes for CASSPRTALRARKFSYEQYF. This rearrangement joins TRBV28 to TRBJ2-7; tentative D call: TRBD2 (5 bases). With 5 bases removed from V and 0 bases from J, the gap between germline ends came to 29 bases. Germline V gene data show CDR1 as MDHEN and CDR2 as SYDVKM. The CDR3 is made up of 20 amino acids.

This chain uses TRBV4-2 with TRBJ2-5; a possible D gene is TRBD2 (6 bases). Judging by the DNA end, TRBJ2-7 fits better; the J call may be wrong. This CDR3 is built from 14 residues. The germline gives CDR1 LGHNA, CDR2 YNFKEQ. CDR3 amino acids: CASSQGVGDSEQYF. The CDR3 coding sequence is TGTGCCAGCAGCCAAGGGGTAGGGGACTCCGAGCAGTACTTC.

The genes are TRBV28 and TRBJ2-3, with 7 bases aligning to TRBD1. The V segment lost 6 bases and the J segment 6 bases; nucleotides outside the gene matches: 15. Germline CDR1 and CDR2: MDHEN and SYDVKM. The CDR3 spans 16 residues. CDR3 residues: CASSGQARFYLDTQYF. The CDR3 DNA follows: TGTGCCAGCAGCGGACAGGCCCGTTTTTATTTGGATACGCAGTATTTT.

This clonotype was counted between two and nine times. The chain joins TRBV12-3 or TRBV12-4 to TRBJ1-2; 7 nucleotides match TRBD1. The CDR3 spans 13 residues. Losses at the gene ends were 3 bases for V and 10 bases for J; bases not matched to a gene: 8. The CDR3 loop reads CASSFWEGGAYTF. The DNA for the CDR3 is TGTGCCAGCAGTTTCTGGGAAGGGGGCGCCTACACCTTC.

The chain recombines TRBV7-2 with TRBJ1-5; D unresolved. Germline V gene data show CDR1 as SGHTA and CDR2 as FQGNSA. Trimming took off 1 base at V and 9 bases at J, with 10 bases between the two ends. The CDR3 spans 13 residues. The chain's CDR3 is CASSLEVARPQHF. CDR3 DNA: TGTGCCAGCAGCTTAGAGGTAGCTCGGCCCCAGCATTTT.

The chain is built from TRBV20-1 and TRBJ2-6; 8 nucleotides line up with TRBD1. Losses at the gene ends were 3 bases for V and 0 bases for J; bases not matched to a gene: 10. The CDR3 runs to 18 residues. Germline V gives CDR1 DFQATT, CDR2 SNEGSKA (reference sequence). CDR3 region: CSARIPGQVISGANVLTF. CDR3 DNA: TGCAGTGCTAGGATTCCGGGACAGGTGATCTCTGGGGCCAACGTCCTGACTTTC.

The gene calls are TRBV7-2 and TRBJ1-4, with D possibly matching TRBD1 (6 bases). V gave up 5 bases and J gave up 4 bases, with 14 bases separating them. The CDR3 totals 15 residues. CDR1 is SGHTA, CDR2 FQGNSA, per germline. CDR3 nucleotides: TGTGCCAGCAGCCCCCGGACAGAATTTAATGAAAAACTGTTTTTT. Translating it yields CASSPRTEFNEKLFF.